The 24 T cell receptor beta chains below were found in one sample sequenced in a study of blood T cells in healthy people across ages. Then a second PCR, running about 7 to 11 cycles, was carried out with a sample-barcoded 5' primer and a J-beta primer mix. TCRdb processed the 5' RACE reads anew with MiXCR; each CDR3 protein has one entry. Of 720,000 or so distinct CDR3 sequences in the sample, around two fifths were seen once. Sequenced sample: blood. The receptors originated from a man older than 75 in good health.

The rearrangement joins TRBV7-2 to TRBJ2-1, with D possibly matching TRBD2 (5 bases). CDR3 length equals 16 residues. Trimming stripped 1 base from V and 2 bases from J, with 12 bases between. Looked up from germline, CDR1 is SGHTA and CDR2 is FQGNSA. CDR3 DNA: TGTGCCAGCAGCTTAGTGGGCAGGAGGACCTACAATGAGCAGTTCTTC. Its translation is CASSLVGRRTYNEQFF.

Remarks on this clonotype: It is unclear where the CDR3 begins or ends on the DNA, so no DNA is shown, and the CDR3 is as TCRdb lists it. The chain is built from TRBV3-1 and TRBJ2-3; the D call TRBD1 from the table was never checked on the DNA. The CDR3 is 15 amino acids long, termini counted. The germline CDR1 and CDR2 sequences are LGHDT and YNNKEL (reference sequence). This CDR3 is CASSQVGTGTDTRYF.

This clonotype showed up just a few times. The J gene is TRBJ2-3, the V gene TRBV27; no definite D call. The CDR3 is 15 residues long. The germline V gene encodes CDR1 MNHEY and CDR2 SMNVEV (reference sequence). V was shortened by 5 bases and J by 2 bases, with 14 bases between the two germline ends. The CDR3 DNA reads TGTGCCAGCAGTGGAAAGGCGAGGCTCACAGATACGCAGTATTTT. It codes for CASSGKARLTDTQYF.

The chain links TRBV20-1 to TRBJ1-5, with a possible D match to TRBD1 (5 bases). CDR1 is DFQATT and CDR2 is SNEGSKA in the germline V gene (reference sequence). Trimming took off 6 bases at V and 7 bases at J, with 16 bases between the two ends. The CDR3 extends over 13 amino acids. Here the CDR3 reads CSASPPGRQPQHF. The CDR3 region has the DNA TGCAGTGCCAGTCCCCCAGGGAGACAGCCCCAGCATTTT.

This clonotype is a singleton in its sample. The chain has TRBV15 and TRBJ2-3; maybe TRBD2 (5 bases). Germline CDR1 is LNHNV and CDR2 is YYDKDF (reference sequence). This CDR3 has 14 amino acids. With 5 bases removed from V and 0 bases from J, the gap between germline ends came to 9 bases. For the CDR3, the DNA is TGTGCCACCAGCTTTCCGGGGAGCACAGATACGCAGTATTTT. Its protein is CATSFPGSTDTQYF.

About this clonotype itself: With a much larger clone just one base away, this may be a read error. The chain has TRBV4-3 and TRBJ2-1, with TRBD2 identical over 7 bases. From germline, CDR1 is LGHNA and CDR2 YSLEER. With V trimmed by 0 bases and J by 13 bases, 12 bases remained unmatched. The CDR3 runs 15 residues. The chain's CDR3 is CASSQDPAGEWTQFF. The CDR3 nucleotides read TGCGCCAGCAGCCAAGATCCCGCGGGGGAGTGGACCCAGTTCTTC.

This clonotype occurred a few times. This rearrangement joins TRBV28 to TRBJ1-4; D gene unclear. The CDR3 has 11 residues. Trimming left V 2 bases short and J 7 bases short, with 2 bases between. Germline assignment: CDR1 MDHEN and CDR2 SYDVKM. CDR3 amino acids: CASSLTEKLFF. The CDR3 region has the DNA TGTGCCAGCAGTTTAACTGAAAAACTGTTTTTT.

As concerns this clonotype: One end of the junction is discordant with germline, which a read error may explain. V and J are TRBV20-1 and TRBJ2-7; D possibly uses TRBD1 or TRBD2 (6 bases each). The CDR3 is 15 amino acids. Per the germline V gene, CDR1 is DFQATT and CDR2 is SNEGSKA (reference sequence). The CDR3 DNA sequence: TGTAGTGCTAGAGATCGGGGACGGGGGCTCTACGAGCAGTACTTC. Its translation is CSARDRGRGLYEQYF.

The rearrangement uses TRBV5-1 and TRBJ1-6; 7 bases map to TRBD1. Germline CDR1 reads SGHRS; CDR2 reads YFSETQ. The CDR3 has 15 residues. V lost 0 bases, J lost 7 bases, and 4 bases stayed unmatched. This CDR3 reads CASSLEGAANSPLHF. The CDR3 DNA reads TGCGCCAGCAGCTTGGAGGGGGCGGCGAATTCACCCCTCCACTTT.

This clonotype has at least ten counts. V and J are TRBV7-9 and TRBJ2-3, with TRBD2 matching 10 bases. The V segment lost 5 bases and the J segment 2 bases; nucleotides outside the gene matches: 4. Germline V gene sequence: CDR1 SEHNR, CDR2 FQNEAQ (reference sequence). The CDR3 extends over 15 amino acids. In nucleotides, the CDR3 is TGTGCCAGCAGCGCAGCGGGGGGGGACACAGATACGCAGTATTTT. Translating it yields CASSAAGGDTDTQYF.

The rearrangement links TRBV28 to TRBJ2-5; 10 positions agree with TRBD1. The tail of the sequence fits TRBJ2-7 better, so the J call may be wrong. Germline assignment: CDR1 MDHEN and CDR2 SYDVKM. The CDR3 covers 13 residues. The CDR3 region is CASGRTGGSEQYF. DNA for the CDR3: TGTGCCAGCGGGAGGACAGGGGGTAGCGAGCAGTACTTC.

This rearrangement joins TRBV4-2 to TRBJ2-1, with 7 bases matching TRBD1. The germline V gene encodes CDR1 LGHNA and CDR2 YNFKEQ. Trimming cost V 0 bases and J 13 bases; bases outside gene matches: 27. The CDR3 is made up of 20 amino acids. CDR3 sequence (DNA): TGTGCCAGCAGCCAAGAATTTGTTTCGACAGGGACCTTTCGGGTCGAGACCCAGTTCTTC. It codes for CASSQEFVSTGTFRVETQFF.

This clonotype was recorded only once. The chain has TRBV29-1 and TRBJ2-1; TRBD1 agrees at 7 bases. V shed 1 base and J 5 bases; nucleotides not matched to a gene: 11. The CDR3 contains 16 residues. Germline V CDR1 and CDR2: SQVTM, ANQGSEA. The CDR3 region is CSVEGNDRVHNNEQFF. Here the CDR3 DNA reads TGCAGCGTTGAAGGGAACGACAGGGTGCATAACAATGAGCAGTTCTTC.

V is TRBV20-1 and J is TRBJ1-1; 7 positions agree with TRBD1. The CDR3 length is 15 residues. From germline, CDR1 is DFQATT and CDR2 SNEGSKA (reference sequence). The V and J ends lost 2 bases and 2 bases, in that order; junction bases with no gene match: 8. As DNA, the CDR3 is TGCAGTGCTAGACGAGCAGGGGGGGATAACACTGAAGCTTTCTTT. Its translation is CSARRAGGDNTEAFF.

This clonotype was detected only a few times. The CDR3 loop reads CASSLRDRANEQFF. CDR3 coding DNA: TGTGCCAGCAGCTTACGCGACAGGGCCAATGAGCAGTTCTTC. The chain joins TRBV7-8 to TRBJ2-1, with 7 positions matching TRBD1. The germline gives CDR1 SGHVS, CDR2 FQNEAQ. This CDR3 comprises 14 residues. The V gene end was trimmed by 2 bases and the J gene end by 6 bases; junction bases not matched to a gene: 4. Variable domain in full (rest from reference TRBV7-8 and TRBJ2-1): GAGVSQSPRYKVAKRGQDVALRCDPISGHVSLFWYQQALGQGPEFLTYFQNEAQLDKSGLPSDRFFAERPEGSVSTLKIQRTQQEDSAVYLCASSLRDRANEQFFGPGTRLTVL.

The CDR3 bases are TGTGCCAGCAGCCAAGTGTCGGGCCATCTGTTTTTT. Translating it yields CASSQVSGHLFF. The chain carries TRBV3-1 and TRBJ1-4; D remains ambiguous. V dropped 1 base and J dropped 14 bases, with 11 bases sitting between them. CDR3 length: 12 residues. CDR1 LGHDT and CDR2 YNNKEL come from the germline V gene (reference sequence).

This clonotype has just a few counts. The chain is built from TRBV27 and TRBJ2-7; 10 bases line up with TRBD2. The CDR3 is made up of 18 amino acids. The germline gives CDR1 MNHEY, CDR2 SMNVEV (reference sequence). V lost 0 bases and J lost 2; bases outside the gene matches: 10. CDR3 in amino acids: CASSLSRPSGGLTYEQYF. The CDR3 coding sequence is TGTGCCAGCAGTTTATCGCGGCCTAGCGGGGGCCTAACCTACGAGCAGTACTTC.

This clonotype has only a few counts. The chain has TRBV12-3 or TRBV12-4 and TRBJ2-1; 7 nucleotides align to TRBD2. The CDR3 loop spans 15 amino acids. Trimming cost V 6 bases and J 7 bases; bases outside gene matches: 12. Here the CDR3 DNA reads TGTGCCAGCAGGCGCCCGACTAGCACGGGGAATGAGCAGTTCTTC. Protein: CASRRPTSTGNEQFF.

This clonotype was detected a few times. The rearrangement links TRBV27 to TRBJ2-7; 11 positions agree with TRBD2. The ends lost 1 base at V and 2 bases at J; junction bases unmatched: 16. This CDR3 has 20 residues. Germline V lookup: CDR1 MNHEY, CDR2 SMNVEV (reference sequence). This CDR3 is CASSLLGLAGGFLTTYEQYF. The CDR3 bases are TGTGCCAGCAGTTTATTAGGGCTAGCGGGGGGCTTCTTAACGACCTACGAGCAGTACTTC.

This clonotype occurred many times. V and J are TRBV10-3 and TRBJ2-5; D uncertain. V dropped 0 bases and J dropped 2 bases, with 10 bases sitting between them. There are 15 residues in the CDR3. Germline V gives CDR1 ENHRY, CDR2 SYGVKD. CDR3 amino acids: CAISESSSGQETQYF. The CDR3 DNA is TGTGCCATCAGTGAGTCGAGCAGTGGTCAAGAGACCCAGTACTTC.

This chain joins TRBV7-2 and TRBJ1-5, with D unclear. Per germline, CDR1 SGHTA and CDR2 FQGNSA. The CDR3 spans 16 residues. Trimming took 4 bases from V and 2 from J, leaving 15 bases between them. The CDR3 here is CASSSLGVRGNQPQHF. CDR3 DNA: TGTGCCAGCAGCTCCCTGGGCGTTCGGGGCAATCAGCCCCAGCATTTT.

This clonotype came up a few times. The chain recombines TRBV28 with TRBJ2-5, with D possibly being TRBD2 (6 bases). The V end was cut by 4 bases, the J end by 6 bases, with 12 bases between. This CDR3 has 13 amino acids. The V gene's germline CDR1 is MDHEN and CDR2 SYDVKM. The CDR3 DNA is TGTGCCAGCAGTTGGAGGGCCGGGAAGACCCAGTACTTC. The encoded protein is CASSWRAGKTQYF.

Regarding this clonotype: A much larger clone is a single base away; this may be a read error. The V and J genes are TRBV30 and TRBJ2-3, with a weak D call TRBD2 (6 bases). The germline V gene has CDR1 GTSNPN and CDR2 SVGIG (reference sequence). The CDR3 totals 13 residues. Here the CDR3 reads CVWRKGAGDTQYF. In DNA form, the CDR3 reads TGTGTCTGGAGGAAGGGAGCGGGAGATACGCAGTATTTT.

This clonotype was picked up a small number of times. The V gene is TRBV18, the J gene TRBJ2-5, with D unresolved. Looked up from germline, CDR1 is KGHSH and CDR2 is LQKENI. V lost 4 bases, J lost 0 bases, and 6 bases lay in between. This CDR3 is built from 13 residues. The CDR3, as DNA: TGTGCCAGCTCACGGTCAGACCAAGAGACCCAGTACTTC. It translates to CASSRSDQETQYF.